The rows below give T cell receptor beta chains drawn from one sample of a study of T cell responses to AZD1222 COVID-19 vaccine. Using immunoSEQ multiplex PCR, the repertoire was profiled, and TCRdb retains in-frame clones only, with some absent. The sample contains 95,000 to 150,000 clones, approximately 84% of which appear only once. The sample was peripheral blood, taken on day 0 of AZD1222 vaccination. The origin of the receptors is an adult in good health. Both conserved end residues are part of each CDR3.

v_gene: TRBV7-9; j_gene: TRBJ1-6; CDR3aa: CASSLGQGYSPLHF
v_gene: TRBV7-6; j_gene: TRBJ2-7; CDR3aa: CASSLGQGLYEQYF
v_gene: TRBV4-3; j_gene: TRBJ2-4; CDR3aa: CASSQDILRAKNIQYF
v_gene: TRBV28; j_gene: TRBJ2-5; CDR3aa: CASSLDWRGGGTQYF
v_gene: TRBV10-3; j_gene: TRBJ1-5; CDR3aa: CAISESYSNQPQHF
v_gene: TRBV28; j_gene: TRBJ2-5; CDR3aa: CASSLNRYFQETQYF
v_gene: TRBV5-1; j_gene: TRBJ2-5; CDR3aa: CASSPGLGFGTQYF
v_gene: TRBV10-1; j_gene: TRBJ2-1; CDR3aa: CASSEGTSGKHEQFF
v_gene: TRBV29-1; j_gene: TRBJ2-7; CDR3aa: CSVEDRQGMRNEQYF
v_gene: TRBV19; j_gene: TRBJ1-4; CDR3aa: CASTGVRDEKLFF
v_gene: TRBV5-4; j_gene: TRBJ2-3; CDR3aa: CASSLGAGGPTYTQYF
v_gene: TRBV9; j_gene: TRBJ2-5; CDR3aa: CASSLGVTGGEETQYF
v_gene: TRBV7-9; j_gene: TRBJ2-7; CDR3aa: CASSLAGNFYEQYF
v_gene: TRBV2; j_gene: TRBJ2-4; CDR3aa: CASSGDGALAKNIQYF
v_gene: TRBV11-2; j_gene: TRBJ1-1; CDR3aa: CASSPVRQGRWTEAFF
v_gene: TRBV19; j_gene: TRBJ2-7; CDR3aa: CASSIQDGAYEQYF
v_gene: TRBV18; j_gene: TRBJ2-7; CDR3aa: CASSPPIGAYEQYF
v_gene: TRBV6-5; j_gene: TRBJ1-6; CDR3aa: CASSIRDRDSPLHF
v_gene: TRBV5-4; j_gene: TRBJ2-3; CDR3aa: CASSSGTSGGYTQYF
v_gene: TRBV7-9; j_gene: TRBJ2-3; CDR3aa: CASSSLAGGYTQYF
v_gene: TRBV10-3; j_gene: TRBJ2-7; CDR3aa: CAISPTSGEQYF
v_gene: TRBV6-2/TRBV6-3; j_gene: TRBJ1-5; CDR3aa: CASSPNNQPQHF
v_gene: TRBV3-1/TRBV3-2; j_gene: TRBJ1-4; CDR3aa: CASSQTPGQRLFF
v_gene: TRBV23-1; j_gene: TRBJ2-1; CDR3aa: CASSKATSGSAGIEQFF
v_gene: TRBV6-5; j_gene: TRBJ2-7; CDR3aa: CASSYRQGTYEQYF
v_gene: TRBV28; j_gene: TRBJ1-6; CDR3aa: CASSDATGGASPLHF
v_gene: TRBV18; j_gene: TRBJ2-1; CDR3aa: CASSPPQGEEEQFF
v_gene: TRBV19; j_gene: TRBJ1-5; CDR3aa: CASHTLGGLSNQPQHF
v_gene: TRBV6-1; j_gene: TRBJ1-3; CDR3aa: CASSERDRGSPGNTIYF
v_gene: TRBV10-3; j_gene: TRBJ1-2; CDR3aa: CAHSTGQGASNYGYTF
v_gene: TRBV5-1; j_gene: TRBJ2-7; CDR3aa: CASSLDSPYEQYF
v_gene: TRBV14; j_gene: TRBJ2-6; CDR3aa: CASSQGFRGASSGANVLTF
v_gene: TRBV28; j_gene: TRBJ1-2; CDR3aa: CASSQGGAGYTF
v_gene: TRBV5-4; j_gene: TRBJ2-3; CDR3aa: CAWDWDRTDTQYF
v_gene: TRBV3-1/TRBV3-2; j_gene: TRBJ1-5; CDR3aa: CASSQDSRGDQPQHF
v_gene: TRBV6-5; j_gene: TRBJ2-7; CDR3aa: CASRLAGGSEQYF
v_gene: TRBV3-1/TRBV3-2; j_gene: TRBJ2-7; CDR3aa: CASSQASGTSFIEQYF
v_gene: TRBV19; j_gene: TRBJ2-7; CDR3aa: CASSQGRGLGEQYF
v_gene: TRBV28; j_gene: TRBJ1-1; CDR3aa: CASLNTGGAWTEAFF
v_gene: TRBV30; j_gene: TRBJ2-1; CDR3aa: CAWIGGGAYNEQFF
v_gene: TRBV19; j_gene: TRBJ2-1; CDR3aa: CASSIRLAGGQSYNEQFF